The 8 T cell receptor beta chains reported below all come from one sample, sequenced in a study of control samples from healthy donors and cancer patients. Clones were sequenced by immunoSEQ multiplex PCR, and TCRdb holds only the in-frame ones, with some missing. The sample contains around 190,000 clones, about 90% of which appear only once. The specimen was blood. The receptors here all came from a woman in her fifties or sixties in good health.

This sequence joins TRBV28 and TRBJ1-6, with D tentatively TRBD1 (5 bases). Germline loops: CDR1 MDHEN, CDR2 SYDVKM. The CDR3 spans 14 residues. The ends were cut back, 6 bases at V and 10 bases at J, with 16 bases in the middle. The CDR3 DNA reads TGTGCCAGCAGCCCCGGGGAGGGGTGGTCACCCCTCCACTTT. Translation gives CASSPGEGWSPLHF.

Only a few counts were recorded for this clone. CDR3 region: CASSQGQGSSMSYGYTF. Written as DNA, the CDR3 is TGCGCCAGCAGCCAAGGACAGGGCTCCTCTATGTCCTATGGCTACACCTTC. The chain is built from TRBV4-1 and TRBJ1-2; 7 positions agree with TRBD1. Germline CDR1 and CDR2: MGHRA and YSYEKL. This CDR3 contains 17 residues. V lost 1 base and J lost 4; bases outside the gene matches: 12.

The rearrangement uses TRBV4-1 and TRBJ2-2; D perhaps matches TRBD2 (5 bases). Germline lookup yields CDR1 MGHRA and CDR2 YSYEKL. This CDR3 comprises 14 residues. V dropped 1 base and J dropped 4 bases, with 7 bases sitting between them. Here the CDR3 reads CASSQAGSTGELFF. The CDR3 nucleotides are TGCGCCAGCAGCCAAGCGGGGAGCACCGGGGAGCTGTTTTTT.

This rearrangement joins TRBV28 to TRBJ2-7; maybe TRBD2 (5 bases). The CDR3 runs to 13 residues. CDR1 and CDR2 (germline): MDHEN, SYDVKM. V gave up 3 bases and J gave up 2 bases, with 8 bases separating them. In DNA, the CDR3 is TGTGCCAGCAGTTTCCCCGGGGCCTACGAGCAGTACTTC. This codes for CASSFPGAYEQYF.

The rearrangement uses TRBV30 and TRBJ1-1, with D hard to call. CDR1 is GTSNPN, CDR2 SVGIG, per germline (reference sequence). The CDR3 sequence is 15 residues long. The V gene lost 6 bases and the J gene lost 1 base, with 18 bases spanning the gap. In DNA, the CDR3 is TGTGCCTGCCCAGGCCCCGGCGGACCGAACACTGAAGCTTTCTTT. It encodes CACPGPGGPNTEAFF.

J is TRBJ2-3 and V is TRBV5-5, with D possibly matching TRBD1 (6 bases). V was cut by 2 bases and J by 5 bases, with 18 bases left in between. This CDR3 spans 16 amino acids. Germline CDR1 and CDR2: SGHKS and YYEKEE (reference sequence). CDR3 in amino acids: CASSLYWTVGGDTQYF. The CDR3 nucleotides are TGTGCCAGCAGCTTATATTGGACAGTAGGAGGAGATACGCAGTATTTT.

J is TRBJ1-6 and V is TRBV5-5; D perhaps matches TRBD1 (5 bases). Deletions cut 4 bases from V and 9 bases from J, with 17 bases between. The CDR3 runs to 15 residues. CDR1 and CDR2 from the germline V gene are SGHKS and YYEKEE (reference sequence). CDR3 DNA sequence: TGTGCCAGCAGCCCGCCCGGGCCGAGGGGTTCACCCCTCCACTTT. Its protein product is CASSPPGPRGSPLHF.

The V call is TRBV7-9, the J call TRBJ2-7, with TRBD1 identical over 7 bases. Trimming removed 5 bases from V and 0 bases from J; junction bases left unmatched: 10. Looked up from germline, CDR1 is SEHNR and CDR2 is FQNEAQ (reference sequence). This CDR3 is built from 16 residues. The CDR3 reads CASSARDRQSSYEQYF. The CDR3 bases are TGTGCCAGCAGCGCAAGGGACAGACAGAGCTCCTACGAGCAGTACTTC.